The present T cell receptor (beta chain) was sequenced within a study of Tregs in tolerant kidney transplant recipients. Findings of the study overall: Validation in larger populations is needed because few patients were studied.

The CDR3 runs 14 residues. CDR1 and CDR2 from the germline V gene are ENHRY and SYGVKD. J was trimmed by 2 bases and V by 7 bases; bases with no gene match: 5. This clone has only one observation. Its specificity is unknown. Here immunoSEQ multiplex PCR was the method, and the copy in TCRdb shows in-frame clones only, minus some. Among over 50,000 clones listed, around 80% were seen once. Unstimulated regulatory T cells (CD4+CD25+CD127-), CD4+CD25- non-regulatory cells, CD4 and CD8 cells were FACS-sorted from thawed PBMCs. Material: CD4+ T cells from blood. The clonotype was recovered from a human donor in good health. V gene TRBV10-3 combines with J gene TRBJ2-3; 8 nucleotides align to TRBD2. For the CDR3, the DNA is TGTGCCATCACCAGAGCGGGGGACACAGATACGCAGTATTTT. Its protein product is CAITRAGDTDTQYF.